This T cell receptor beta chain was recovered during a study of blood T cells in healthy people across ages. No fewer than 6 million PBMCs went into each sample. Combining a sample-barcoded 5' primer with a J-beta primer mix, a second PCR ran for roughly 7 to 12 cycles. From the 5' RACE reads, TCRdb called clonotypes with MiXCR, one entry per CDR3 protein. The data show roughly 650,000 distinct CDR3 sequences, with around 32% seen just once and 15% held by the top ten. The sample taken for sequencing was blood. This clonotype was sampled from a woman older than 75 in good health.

CDR3 in DNA: TGCGCCAGCAGCTTGATAAGGGCGGGAGGAGGCGAGCAGTACTTC. Protein product: CASSLIRAGGGEQYF. This rearrangement joins TRBV5-1 to TRBJ2-7, with 8 positions matching TRBD2. Germline lookup yields CDR1 SGHRS and CDR2 YFSETQ. The CDR3 has 15 residues. The ends lost 1 base at V and 6 bases at J; junction bases unmatched: 9.